The 31 T cell receptor beta chains below come from one sample, sequenced in a study of identical twins. TCRdb re-derived calls from the 5' RACE reads in MiXCR, one entry per CDR3 protein. The table records 750,000 to 950,000 distinct CDR3 sequences, about 12% of them present only once. These data were also filed under a second study, of yellow fever vaccine responses in identical twins.

The material sequenced was PBMCs. The receptor source for this set is a woman aged 18-30 years in good health.

The chain links TRBV5-1 to TRBJ2-5, with D possibly TRBD2 on 5 matching bases. Germline V gene sequence: CDR1 SGHRS, CDR2 YFSETQ. Trimming took 1 base from V and 2 from J, leaving 15 bases between them. This CDR3 is 16 amino acids long. In nucleotides, the CDR3 is TGCGCCAGCAGCTTGAGCGGCTACCCTAGGCAAGAGACCCAGTACTTC. Amino acid sequence: CASSLSGYPRQETQYF.

The rearrangement uses TRBV7-2 and TRBJ1-5; D remains unclear. V dropped 4 bases and J dropped 11 bases, with 15 bases sitting between them. The CDR3 is 13 amino acids. CDR1 SGHTA and CDR2 FQGNSA come from the germline V gene. CDR3 in amino acids: CASSSGPFMTQHF. CDR3 DNA sequence: TGTGCCAGCAGCTCCGGGCCATTCATGACCCAGCATTTT.

This chain links TRBV7-8 with TRBJ2-5; maybe TRBD2 (6 bases). Looked up from germline, CDR1 is SGHVS and CDR2 is FQNEAQ. V lost 3 bases and J 5 bases, leaving 13 bases between the germline ends. The CDR3 is 14 amino acids. CDR3 amino acids: CASSFIGSIETQYF. The CDR3 bases are TGTGCCAGCAGCTTTATCGGGAGTATCGAGACCCAGTACTTC.

The chain carries TRBV21-1 and TRBJ1-2. TRBV21-1 corresponds to a pseudogene. The CDR3 covers 15 residues. The CDR3 DNA is TGTGCCAGCAGCAGCGTGTTTTGGGACTCCTATGGCTACACCTTC. It translates to CASSSVFWDSYGYTF.

This clonotype has more than one count but fewer than ten. The chain employs TRBV4-1 and TRBJ2-6, with 7 nucleotides matching TRBD1. Germline CDR1 reads MGHRA; CDR2 reads YSYEKL. CDR3 length: 18 residues. Germline trimming cut 4 bases from V and 2 bases from J; bases unmatched to any gene: 11. The CDR3 DNA is TGCGCCAGCAGCCCCATTCCGACAGGGTCTCCTGGGGCCAACGTCCTGACTTTC. Translation: CASSPIPTGSPGANVLTF.

This clonotype was seen a few times. J is TRBJ2-5 and V is TRBV11-2; 12 bases are a match to TRBD2. The CDR3 length is 18 residues. Germline CDR1 SGHAT, CDR2 FQNNGV. The V gene end was trimmed by 0 bases and the J gene end by 1 base; junction bases not matched to a gene: 6. The DNA of the CDR3 is TGTGCCAGCAGCTTAGATGTACTAGCGGGGGGTCCCCAAGAGACCCAGTACTTC. Translation: CASSLDVLAGGPQETQYF.

This rearrangement joins TRBV5-4 to TRBJ2-1; perhaps TRBD2 as D (5 bases). V gave up 4 bases and J gave up 7 bases, with 12 bases separating them. Germline loops: CDR1 SGHNT, CDR2 YYREEE (reference sequence). There are 13 residues in the CDR3. In DNA, the CDR3 is TGTGCCAGCAGCGACTCACTAGTGAATGAGCAGTTCTTC. Translated: CASSDSLVNEQFF.

This clonotype was observed a few times. This chain connects TRBV28 to TRBJ2-5; D is perhaps TRBD1 (5 bases). The CDR3 covers 17 residues. Germline values: CDR1 MDHEN, CDR2 SYDVKM. The V end lost 6 bases, the J end lost 4 bases, and 24 bases lay between the germline ends. The CDR3 bases are TGTGCCAGCAGCCCCCCCAGGGTTCGTGGCCTCGGAGAGACCCAGTACTTC. It codes for CASSPPRVRGLGETQYF.

The chain has TRBV20-1 and TRBJ2-5; 10 positions match TRBD1. The V and J ends lost 1 base and 5 bases, in that order; junction bases with no gene match: 4. The CDR3 contains 14 residues. Germline V CDR1 and CDR2: DFQATT, SNEGSKA (reference sequence). CDR3 in amino acids: CSARGDRGLETQYF. CDR3 in DNA: TGCAGTGCTAGAGGGGACAGGGGTTTGGAGACCCAGTACTTC.

In its sample, this clonotype was seen a few times. The rearrangement uses TRBV6-1 and TRBJ1-1, with D hard to call. There are 14 residues in the CDR3. Trimming cost V 7 bases and J 2 bases, with 14 bases left between them. The V gene's germline CDR1 is MNHNS and CDR2 SASEGT. The CDR3: CASKSSPVNTEAFF. The CDR3 DNA reads as TGTGCCAGCAAGAGCAGCCCTGTCAACACTGAAGCTTTCTTT.

The V gene is TRBV10-3, the J gene TRBJ1-5; 7 bases are a match to TRBD1. J gave up 6 bases and V 0 bases, and 11 bases lay outside the gene matches. This CDR3 comprises 17 residues. Germline CDR1 reads ENHRY; CDR2 reads SYGVKD. The CDR3 region is CAISESGKLGGPQPQHF. The CDR3 bases are TGTGCCATCAGTGAGTCGGGGAAGTTAGGGGGCCCTCAGCCCCAGCATTTT.

The V and J genes are TRBV6-1 and TRBJ2-3; 7 bases match TRBD1. The ends lost 5 bases at V and 2 bases at J; junction bases unmatched: 4. CDR1 MNHNS and CDR2 SASEGT come from the germline V gene. The CDR3 covers 14 residues. CDR3 region: CASSRTGPTDTQYF. The CDR3 coding sequence is TGTGCCAGCAGTAGGACAGGACCCACAGATACGCAGTATTTT.

As concerns this clonotype: An end of the junction does not agree with germline; a read error may underlie this. The V and J genes are TRBV12-3 or TRBV12-4 and TRBJ2-5, with D possibly called TRBD1 or TRBD2 (5 bases each). The CDR3 is made up of 15 amino acids. In DNA, the CDR3 is TGTGCCAGCAGTTTAGCGGGGTGGCAGGGAGAGACCCACTACTTC. As protein: CASSLAGWQGETHYF.

Many counts were recorded for this clonotype. This rearrangement joins TRBV5-1 to TRBJ2-5; 8 bases match TRBD2. The CDR3 sequence is 16 residues long. The junction had 9 bases not matched to a gene; V was cut back by 4 bases and J by 1 base. CDR1 and CDR2 from the germline V gene are SGHRS and YFSETQ. The CDR3 loop is CASSPTTSAPQETQYF. The CDR3 nucleotides read TGCGCCAGCAGCCCTACGACTAGCGCCCCCCAAGAGACCCAGTACTTC.

This clonotype came up many times. Compared with germline, one end of the junction differs, possibly owing to a read error. The CDR3 spells CASSPTSSGELFF. The CDR3 coding sequence is TGTGCCAGCAGCCCTACTAGCTCCGGGGAGCTGTTTTTT. J is TRBJ2-2 and V is TRBV5-1, with D possibly being TRBD2 (6 bases). The CDR3 extends over 13 amino acids. Germline CDR1 and CDR2: SGHRS and YFSETQ.

Many counts were recorded for this clonotype. The chain recombines TRBV29-1 with TRBJ1-2; D call uncertain. There are 12 residues in the CDR3. Germline CDR1 is SQVTM and CDR2 is ANQGSEA. The V gene lost 1 base and the J gene lost 4 bases, with 7 bases spanning the gap. CDR3 nucleotides: TGCAGCGTTGAAGGCTCTCCCTATGGCTACACCTTC. Its protein product is CSVEGSPYGYTF.

The chain combines TRBV5-1 with TRBJ2-5; D call uncertain. This CDR3 comprises 15 residues. Trimming took off 0 bases at V and 0 bases at J, with 9 bases between the two ends. Germline CDR1 and CDR2: SGHRS and YFSETQ. Written as DNA, the CDR3 is TGCGCCAGCAGCTTGGGTCTAGTAGACCAAGAGACCCAGTACTTC. As protein: CASSLGLVDQETQYF.

The table lists this clonotype with many counts. This chain joins TRBV29-1 and TRBJ2-4, with a tentative D call TRBD1 (5 bases). The CDR3 has 11 amino acids. Germline-derived CDR1 and CDR2 are SQVTM and ANQGSEA. The V end was cut by 5 bases, the J end by 9 bases, with 11 bases between. CDR3 sequence (DNA): TGCAGCGTTTTTTCAGGGATCATTCAGTACTTC. Amino acid sequence: CSVFSGIIQYF.

This clonotype was detected a few times. The V gene is TRBV6-2 or TRBV6-3, the J gene TRBJ1-1, with D maybe TRBD1 (5 bases). Trimming shortened V by 5 bases and J by 6 bases, and 19 bases separated the two germline ends. The germline V gene has CDR1 MNHEY and CDR2 SVGEGT. This CDR3 comprises 15 residues. The DNA for the CDR3 is TGTGCCAGCAGTAGTCAGGGCCACGACATGGCTGAAGCTTTCTTT. Translated: CASSSQGHDMAEAFF.

Ten or more counts support this clonotype. The chain combines TRBV25-1 with TRBJ1-2; D remains unclear. Germline values: CDR1 MGHDK, CDR2 SYGVNS. The CDR3 extends over 13 amino acids. Trimming took 1 base from V and 4 from J, leaving 7 bases between them. The CDR3 DNA is TGTGCCAGCAGTGAATTGGGAATCTATGGCTACACCTTC. This translates into CASSELGIYGYTF.

This clonotype came up a few times. In nucleotides, the CDR3 is TGTGCCAGCTCAACACAGACCGGGACAGGGGTCTCCTACGAGCAGTACTTC. This translates into CASSTQTGTGVSYEQYF. The V gene is TRBV18, the J gene TRBJ2-7; 10 nucleotides agree with TRBD1. Germline CDR1 and CDR2: KGHSH and LQKENI. This CDR3 contains 17 residues. J was trimmed by 0 bases and V by 5 bases; bases with no gene match: 10.

The genes are TRBV10-2 and TRBJ1-6; D is ambiguous. The CDR3 contains 13 residues. The V gene's germline CDR1 is WSHSY and CDR2 SAAADI. Trimming cost V 10 bases and J 4 bases, with 11 bases left between them. CDR3 protein: CATATDYNSPLHF. DNA of the CDR3: TGCGCCACCGCGACTGATTATAATTCACCCCTCCACTTT.

The rearrangement uses TRBV14 and TRBJ1-6; TRBD1 agrees at 7 bases. V dropped 0 bases and J dropped 7; count of bases not matched to a gene: 6. Germline assignment: CDR1 SGHDN and CDR2 FVKESK. This CDR3 contains 16 residues. This chain's CDR3 is CASSQETGVGNSPLHF. CDR3 in DNA: TGTGCCAGCAGCCAAGAAACAGGGGTGGGCAATTCACCCCTCCACTTT.

The sample holds a few counts of this clonotype. This chain uses TRBV14 with TRBJ2-1, with 8 bases aligning to TRBD2. The CDR3 contains 16 residues. The V segment lost 3 bases and the J segment 2 bases; nucleotides outside the gene matches: 6. In germline, CDR1 is SGHDN, CDR2 FVKESK. CDR3 sequence: CASSHPQLAAYNEQFF. Here the CDR3 DNA reads TGTGCCAGCAGCCACCCCCAACTAGCGGCCTACAATGAGCAGTTCTTC.

Note on this clonotype: A junction end diverges from the germline sequence, so it may reflect a read error. V gene TRBV3-1 combines with J gene TRBJ1-3; D not resolved. Germline V gene lookup returns CDR1 LGHDT and CDR2 YNNKEL (reference sequence). CDR3 length: 13 residues. CDR3 sequence: CASSQPDGNTMYF. The CDR3 DNA is TGTGCCAGCAGCCAGCCGGACGGAAACACCATGTATTTT.

The rearrangement uses TRBV21-1 and TRBJ2-7. TRBV21-1 is marked as a pseudogene. The CDR3 has 14 amino acids. The CDR3 DNA is TGTGCCAGCAGCTCGACCGCAGAAACCTACGAGCAGTACTTC. This encodes CASSSTAETYEQYF.

This clonotype was observed a few times. The J gene is TRBJ2-1, the V gene TRBV11-1; 15 nucleotides agree with TRBD2. CDR1 and CDR2 (germline): SGHAT, FQDESV (reference sequence). The junction had 11 bases not matched to a gene; V was cut back by 5 bases and J by 6 bases. The CDR3 loop spans 18 amino acids. DNA for the CDR3: TGTGCCAGCAGCCCGCCGGGACTAGCGGGGGGAGGGTTCAATGAGCAGTTCTTC. Translated, it gives CASSPPGLAGGGFNEQFF. Together with reference TRBV11-1 and TRBJ2-1, the CDR3 gives the full variable domain: EAEVAQSPRYKITEKSQAVAFWCDPISGHATLYWYRQILGQGPELLVQFQDESVVDDSQLPKDRFSAERLKGVDSTLKIQPAELGDSAMYLCASSPPGLAGGGFNEQFFGPGTRLTVL.

This clonotype was seen more than once but under ten times. The V gene is TRBV29-1, the J gene TRBJ1-3, with a tentative D call TRBD1 (6 bases). Germline lookup yields CDR1 SQVTM and CDR2 ANQGSEA. The CDR3 has 14 amino acids. Deletions cut 1 base from V and 1 base from J, with 8 bases between. The CDR3 loop is CSVEGGASGNTIYF. DNA of the CDR3: TGCAGCGTTGAAGGGGGGGCGTCTGGAAACACCATATATTTT.

This clonotype showed up just a few times. The rearrangement links TRBV4-2 to TRBJ2-1, with a weak D call TRBD1 (5 bases). V dropped 2 bases and J dropped 0 bases, with 14 bases sitting between them. The V gene's germline CDR1 is LGHNA and CDR2 YNFKEQ. The length of the CDR3 is 17 residues. CDR3 sequence (DNA): TGTGCCAGCAGCCAATCAGGACAAACAAGCTCCTACAATGAGCAGTTCTTC. Its translation is CASSQSGQTSSYNEQFF.

The chain has TRBV6-5 and TRBJ1-1, with TRBD1 identical over 7 bases. Trimming removed 2 bases from V and 8 bases from J; junction bases left unmatched: 8. The CDR3 sequence is 14 residues long. Germline CDR1 is MNHEY and CDR2 is SVGAGI. CDR3 region: CASSYIDRELEAFF. CDR3 DNA: TGTGCCAGCAGTTACATAGACAGGGAGCTAGAAGCTTTCTTT.

A few counts support this clonotype. The CDR3 protein is CSVVVAGEGYEQYF. The CDR3 coding sequence is TGCAGCGTTGTAGTAGCGGGAGAAGGTTACGAGCAGTACTTC. This chain connects TRBV29-1 to TRBJ2-7, with 9 bases that match TRBD2. V lost 4 bases to trimming and J lost 4 bases; unmatched junction nucleotides: 8. Germline assignment: CDR1 SQVTM and CDR2 ANQGSEA. The CDR3 covers 14 residues.